These T cell receptor beta chains were read from a single sample in a study of cytomegalovirus exposure and HLA in healthy donors. Assay: immunoSEQ multiplex PCR; the TCRdb copy retains only in-frame clones and omits some. The sample's table shows over 75,000 clones. Material: PBMCs. Receptors originate from a man between 50 and 59 years old in good health and CMV-seronegative. CDR3s include the opening cysteine and the closing phenylalanine or tryptophan. The order of the fields is CDR3 protein, CDR3 length, J gene, V gene.

CDR3aa: CASSAREKLFF
len: 11
j_gene: TRBJ1-4
v_gene: TRBV9

CDR3aa: CASSLNLGAEEQYF
len: 14
j_gene: TRBJ2-7
v_gene: TRBV28

CDR3aa: CASSVGPYIRQNIQYF
len: 16
j_gene: TRBJ2-4
v_gene: TRBV28

CDR3aa: CASSLLSMNTEAFF
len: 14
j_gene: TRBJ1-1
v_gene: TRBV5-1

CDR3aa: CASSLVQGGYGYTF
len: 14
j_gene: TRBJ1-2
v_gene: TRBV7-2

CDR3aa: CASSLKQNTEAFF
len: 13
j_gene: TRBJ1-1
v_gene: TRBV27

CDR3aa: CASSSGTGDGQQYF
len: 14
j_gene: TRBJ2-7
v_gene: TRBV6-5

CDR3aa: CASSLEAGAPFF
len: 12
j_gene: TRBJ1-4
v_gene: TRBV7-9

CDR3aa: CASSPDRANTEAFF
len: 14
j_gene: TRBJ1-1
v_gene: TRBV9

CDR3aa: CASSSRHSSTDTQYF
len: 15
j_gene: TRBJ2-3
v_gene: TRBV19

CDR3aa: CASSFSLNTEAFF
len: 13
j_gene: TRBJ1-1
v_gene: TRBV27

CDR3aa: CASSFSNTGELFF
len: 13
j_gene: TRBJ2-2
v_gene: TRBV7-9

CDR3aa: CASSPYRGLISNQPQHF
len: 17
j_gene: TRBJ1-5
v_gene: TRBV19

CDR3aa: CASSPGQGFYEQYF
len: 14
j_gene: TRBJ2-7
v_gene: TRBV5-1

CDR3aa: CAISGTARETQYF
len: 13
j_gene: TRBJ2-5
v_gene: TRBV10-3

CDR3aa: CASSLAAEQYF
len: 11
j_gene: TRBJ2-7
v_gene: TRBV18

CDR3aa: CASSPTSWGAGGNTEAFF
len: 18
j_gene: TRBJ1-1
v_gene: TRBV9

CDR3aa: CASSLPLALNEQFF
len: 14
j_gene: TRBJ2-1
v_gene: TRBV7-2

CDR3aa: CASSLGDRTNEKLFF
len: 15
j_gene: TRBJ1-4
v_gene: TRBV5-6

CDR3aa: CASSYGTGKGYGYTF
len: 15
j_gene: TRBJ1-2
v_gene: TRBV6-5

CDR3aa: CASSPPGRGDSNQPQHF
len: 17
j_gene: TRBJ1-5
v_gene: TRBV18

CDR3aa: CASSLLALSTDTQYF
len: 15
j_gene: TRBJ2-3
v_gene: TRBV5-1

CDR3aa: CASSPITQETQYF
len: 13
j_gene: TRBJ2-5
v_gene: TRBV9

CDR3aa: CASRGVQGNTEAFF
len: 14
j_gene: TRBJ1-1
v_gene: TRBV6-1

CDR3aa: CASSWGPGGQETQYF
len: 15
j_gene: TRBJ2-5
v_gene: TRBV5-1

CDR3aa: CARNPAGAANTGELFF
len: 16
j_gene: TRBJ2-2
v_gene: TRBV5-3

CDR3aa: CASSRRQVGSPLHF
len: 14
j_gene: TRBJ1-6
v_gene: TRBV7-9

CDR3aa: CASSEGAGQPQHF
len: 13
j_gene: TRBJ1-5
v_gene: TRBV6-5

CDR3aa: CAWSVHSYTGELFF
len: 14
j_gene: TRBJ2-2
v_gene: TRBV30

CDR3aa: CASSQGWANYGYTF
len: 14
j_gene: TRBJ1-2
v_gene: TRBV5-8

CDR3aa: CASSYTGSATNEKLFF
len: 16
j_gene: TRBJ1-4
v_gene: TRBV6-6

CDR3aa: CASSLDGGPDGAYEQYF
len: 17
j_gene: TRBJ2-7
v_gene: TRBV5-1

CDR3aa: CASSLRTSGFYNEQFF
len: 16
j_gene: TRBJ2-1
v_gene: TRBV7-9

CDR3aa: CASSLIPVSRSYGYTF
len: 16
j_gene: TRBJ1-2
v_gene: TRBV28

CDR3aa: CASSLVGRSAYEQYF
len: 15
j_gene: TRBJ2-7
v_gene: TRBV5-6

CDR3aa: CASKWGLIGELFF
len: 13
j_gene: TRBJ2-2
v_gene: TRBV28

CDR3aa: CASSLGAGVYNEQFF
len: 15
j_gene: TRBJ2-1
v_gene: TRBV7-6

CDR3aa: CASILPGRDTEAFF
len: 14
j_gene: TRBJ1-1
v_gene: TRBV28

CDR3aa: CASSLRTEPSGNTIYF
len: 16
j_gene: TRBJ1-3
v_gene: TRBV7-2

CDR3aa: CASSFQGGTETQYF
len: 14
j_gene: TRBJ2-5
v_gene: TRBV7-2

CDR3aa: CASSQDAFGTSSGELFF
len: 17
j_gene: TRBJ2-2
v_gene: TRBV4-1

CDR3aa: CASRRAGGYMNTEAFF
len: 16
j_gene: TRBJ1-1
v_gene: TRBV27

CDR3aa: CASSAHHREPTDTQYF
len: 16
j_gene: TRBJ2-3
v_gene: TRBV7-3

CDR3aa: CASSLPDRYEQYF
len: 13
j_gene: TRBJ2-7
v_gene: TRBV5-6

CDR3aa: CASGQYPNTGELFF
len: 14
j_gene: TRBJ2-2
v_gene: TRBV19

CDR3aa: CASTRVSTNEKLFF
len: 14
j_gene: TRBJ1-4
v_gene: TRBV7-9

CDR3aa: CASSPLLNQPQHF
len: 13
j_gene: TRBJ1-5
v_gene: TRBV7-2

CDR3aa: CAISSISGGDHEQYF
len: 15
j_gene: TRBJ2-7
v_gene: TRBV10-3

CDR3aa: CASSFGGGDYEQYF
len: 14
j_gene: TRBJ2-7
v_gene: TRBV7-2

CDR3aa: CASSPPPYNEQFF
len: 13
j_gene: TRBJ2-1
v_gene: TRBV18

CDR3aa: CASSVGGVSGTEAFF
len: 15
j_gene: TRBJ1-1
v_gene: TRBV9

CDR3aa: CASSLNRVGTEAFF
len: 14
j_gene: TRBJ1-1
v_gene: TRBV11-2

CDR3aa: CASSQERSGQHNSPLHF
len: 17
j_gene: TRBJ1-6
v_gene: TRBV4-2